This TCR beta chain was identified in a study of regulatory T cells in long-lasting Graves disease. Investigators prepared the TCR beta libraries by applying iRepertoire HTBI primers and Arm-PCR of CDR3 regions. TCRdb re-analysed the multiplex PCR reads in MiXCR, keeping a single row per CDR3 protein. The sample has about 420,000 distinct CDR3 sequences, about a sixth seen once; the top ten hold roughly 23%. In this sample, this clonotype turned up many times. The time point is: newly diagnosed GD, antithyroid drugs for less than 3 months. PBMC RNA was the source of the TCR library. Germline V gene sequence: CDR1 MNHEY, CDR2 SMNVEV (reference sequence). This CDR3 is 13 amino acids long. The V gene lost 2 bases and the J gene lost 4 bases, with 9 bases spanning the gap. This same sample was also taken into another study, of T cells in Graves' hyperthyroidism and ophthalmopathy.

This clonotype was obtained from a woman under 30 with Graves disease. The source material was peripheral blood mononuclear cells (PBMCs), sampled at new diagnosis, from a patient treated with antithyroid drugs. The rearrangement links TRBV27 to TRBJ2-7, with D perhaps being TRBD1 or TRBD2 (6 bases each). The CDR3 DNA sequence: TGTGCCAGCAGTTTAGAGGGGGGTTACGAGCAGTACTTC. Its translation: CASSLEGGYEQYF.